The entry below gives a single T cell receptor beta chain sequence along with its context. Thyroid surgery had not been preceded by any treatment in any patient. This entry is derived from a study of metastatic and nonmetastatic thyroid tumors. TCRdb re-clonotyped the PCR reads via MiXCR. This sample carries about 69,000 clones, more than 13% of them seen once, and the ten largest clones take under 8%. The source of this sequence is a male donor with papillary thyroid cancer or a benign thyroid nodule (not recorded which). Some clones in this sample may be carry-over from other donors' samples. The source material was blood.

For the CDR3, the DNA is TGCAGTGCTAGAGATCCTCTCGGACAGGGGGCGGGGGAGCAGTACTTC. Its protein is CSARDPLGQGAGEQYF. The chain carries TRBV20-1 and TRBJ2-7; 11 bases map to TRBD1. CDR1 DFQATT and CDR2 SNEGSKA come from the germline V gene (reference sequence). Trimming cost V 0 bases and J 7 bases; bases outside gene matches: 11. This CDR3 is built from 16 residues.